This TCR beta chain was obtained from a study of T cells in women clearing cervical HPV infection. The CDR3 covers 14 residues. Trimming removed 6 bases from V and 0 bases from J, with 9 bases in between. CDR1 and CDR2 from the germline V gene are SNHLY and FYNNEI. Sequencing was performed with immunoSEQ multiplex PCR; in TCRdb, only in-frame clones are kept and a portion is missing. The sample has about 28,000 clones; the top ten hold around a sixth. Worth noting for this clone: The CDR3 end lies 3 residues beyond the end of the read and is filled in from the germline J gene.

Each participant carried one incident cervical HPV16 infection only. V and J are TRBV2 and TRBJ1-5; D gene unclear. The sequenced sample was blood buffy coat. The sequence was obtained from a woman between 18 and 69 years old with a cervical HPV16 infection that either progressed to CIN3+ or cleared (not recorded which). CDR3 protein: CASSDTHSNQPQHF. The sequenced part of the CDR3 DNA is TGTGCCAGCAGCGACACCCATAGCAATCAGCCC.